This TCR beta chain originates from a study of regulatory T cells in long-lasting Graves disease. General study findings and limits: TRBV28, TRBJ1-2 and TRBJ2-5 were segments that persistent disease favored. No thyroid tissue was studied; the work used peripheral blood only.

This clonotype was seen a few times. The antigen remains undetermined. Combining iRepertoire HTBI primers with Arm-PCR of CDR3 regions, the authors built TCR beta libraries. Each CDR3 protein gets one entry after TCRdb re-called the multiplex PCR reads with MiXCR. The data show around 400,000 distinct CDR3 sequences, with about 20% seen just once and around 24% held by the top ten. Time point given: persistent/refractory GD, antithyroid drugs over 5 years with positive TRAb. Scientists built the TCR library using RNA that was extracted from PBMCs. V was cut by 5 bases and J by 0 bases, with 13 bases left in between. CDR3 length: 15 amino acids. CDR1 is MNHNS and CDR2 is SASEGT in the germline V gene.

The specimen comprised peripheral blood mononuclear cells (PBMCs), sampled when the disease was refractory, from a patient treated with antithyroid drugs. The chain has TRBV6-1 and TRBJ1-2, with D possibly TRBD1 on 5 matching bases. This clonotype originated in a female donor with Graves disease. CDR3 nucleotides: TGTGCCAGCAGTCGGGGGGACTTACCTAACTATGGCTACACCTTC. Its protein product is CASSRGDLPNYGYTF.